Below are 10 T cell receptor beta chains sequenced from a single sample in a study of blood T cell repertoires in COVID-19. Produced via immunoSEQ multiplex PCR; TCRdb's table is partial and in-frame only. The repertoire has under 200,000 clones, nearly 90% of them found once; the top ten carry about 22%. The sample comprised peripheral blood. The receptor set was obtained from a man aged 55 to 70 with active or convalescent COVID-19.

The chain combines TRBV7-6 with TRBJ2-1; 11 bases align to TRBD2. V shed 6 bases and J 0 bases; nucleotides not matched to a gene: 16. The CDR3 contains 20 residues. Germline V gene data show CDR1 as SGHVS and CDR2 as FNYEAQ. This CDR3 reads CASRPLTSGGFLRSYNEQFF. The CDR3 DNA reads TGTGCCAGCAGACCCCTTACTAGCGGGGGATTTCTGCGCTCCTACAATGAGCAGTTCTTC.

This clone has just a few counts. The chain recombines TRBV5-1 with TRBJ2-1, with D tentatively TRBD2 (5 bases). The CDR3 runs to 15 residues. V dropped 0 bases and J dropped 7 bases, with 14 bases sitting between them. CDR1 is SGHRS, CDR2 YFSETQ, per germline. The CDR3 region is CASSLAPGLGNEQFF. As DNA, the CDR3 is TGCGCCAGCAGCTTGGCTCCGGGGTTGGGGAATGAGCAGTTCTTC.

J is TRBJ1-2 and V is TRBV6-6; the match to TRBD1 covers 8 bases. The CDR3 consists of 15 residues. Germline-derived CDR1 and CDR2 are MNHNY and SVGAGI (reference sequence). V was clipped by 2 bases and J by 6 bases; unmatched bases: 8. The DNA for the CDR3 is TGTGCCAGCAGTTACGGGCCGGCCAGGGGGCATGGCTACACCTTC. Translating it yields CASSYGPARGHGYTF.

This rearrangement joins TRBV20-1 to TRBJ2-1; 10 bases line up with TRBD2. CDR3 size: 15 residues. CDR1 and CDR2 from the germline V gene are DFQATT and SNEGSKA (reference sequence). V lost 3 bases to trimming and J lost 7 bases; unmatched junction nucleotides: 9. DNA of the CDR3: TGCAGTGCTAGTTGGAGCGGGGGGGCCGAGAATGAGCAGTTCTTC. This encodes CSASWSGGAENEQFF.

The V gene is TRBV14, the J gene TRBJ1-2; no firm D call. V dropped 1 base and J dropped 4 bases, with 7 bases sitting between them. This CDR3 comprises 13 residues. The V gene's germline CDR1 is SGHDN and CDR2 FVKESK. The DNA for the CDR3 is TGTGCCAGCAGCCAAGGGGAGGGCTATGGCTACACCTTC. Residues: CASSQGEGYGYTF.

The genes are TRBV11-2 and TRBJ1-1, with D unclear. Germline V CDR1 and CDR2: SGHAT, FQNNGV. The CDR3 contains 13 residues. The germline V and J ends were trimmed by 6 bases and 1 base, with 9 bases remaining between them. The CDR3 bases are TGTGCCAGCAGTAAGGACTGGAACACTGAAGCTTTCTTT. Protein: CASSKDWNTEAFF. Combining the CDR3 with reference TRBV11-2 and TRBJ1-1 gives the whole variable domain EAGVAQSPRYKIIEKRQSVAFWCNPISGHATLYWYQQILGQGPKLLIQFQNNGVVDDSQLPKDRFSAERLKGVDSTLKIQPAKLEDSAVYLCASSKDWNTEAFFGQGTRLTVV.

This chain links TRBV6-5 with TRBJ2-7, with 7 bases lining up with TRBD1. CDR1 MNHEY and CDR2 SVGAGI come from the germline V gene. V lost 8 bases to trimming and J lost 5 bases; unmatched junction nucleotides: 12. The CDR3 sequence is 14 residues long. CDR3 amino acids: CASGVTGRNHEQYF. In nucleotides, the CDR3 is TGTGCCAGCGGGGTGACAGGGCGAAACCACGAGCAGTACTTC.

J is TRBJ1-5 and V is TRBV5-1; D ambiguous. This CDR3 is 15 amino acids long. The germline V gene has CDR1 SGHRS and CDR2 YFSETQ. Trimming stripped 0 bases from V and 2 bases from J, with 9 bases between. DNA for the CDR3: TGCGCCAGCAGCTTGGGAGGGTCGGGCAATCAGCCCCAGCATTTT. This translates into CASSLGGSGNQPQHF.

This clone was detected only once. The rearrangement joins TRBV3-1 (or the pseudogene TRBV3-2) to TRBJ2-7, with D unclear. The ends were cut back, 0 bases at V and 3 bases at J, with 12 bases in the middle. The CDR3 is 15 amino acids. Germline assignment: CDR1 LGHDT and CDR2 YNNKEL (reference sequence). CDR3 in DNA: TGTGCCAGCAGCCAAGAGGGCCTATTTCACTACGAGCAGTACTTC. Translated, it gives CASSQEGLFHYEQYF.

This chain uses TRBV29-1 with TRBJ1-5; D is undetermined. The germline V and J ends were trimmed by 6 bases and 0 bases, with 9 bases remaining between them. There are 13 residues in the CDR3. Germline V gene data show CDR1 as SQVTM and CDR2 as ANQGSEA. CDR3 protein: CSVAVSSNQPQHF. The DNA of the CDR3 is TGCAGCGTCGCGGTTTCTAGCAATCAGCCCCAGCATTTT.